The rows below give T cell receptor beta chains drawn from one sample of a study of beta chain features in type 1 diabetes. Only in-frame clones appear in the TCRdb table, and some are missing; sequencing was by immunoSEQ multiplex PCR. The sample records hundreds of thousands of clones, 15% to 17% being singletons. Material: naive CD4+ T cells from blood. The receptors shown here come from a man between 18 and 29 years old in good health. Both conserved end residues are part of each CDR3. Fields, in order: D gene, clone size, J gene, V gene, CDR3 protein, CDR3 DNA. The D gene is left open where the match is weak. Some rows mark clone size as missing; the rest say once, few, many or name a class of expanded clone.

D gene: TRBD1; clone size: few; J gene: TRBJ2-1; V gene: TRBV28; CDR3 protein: CASSPTGTGTVHEQFF; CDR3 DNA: TGTGCCAGCAGTCCGACCGGGACAGGCACTGTCCATGAGCAGTTCTTC
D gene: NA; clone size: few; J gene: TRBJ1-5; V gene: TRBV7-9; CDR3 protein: CASSSTWRGASNQPQHF; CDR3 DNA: TGTGCCAGCAGCTCAACGTGGCGGGGGGCAAGCAATCAGCCCCAGCATTTT
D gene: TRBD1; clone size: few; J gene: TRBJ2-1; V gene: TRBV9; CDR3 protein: CASSTWTGGNEQFF; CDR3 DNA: TGTGCCAGCAGCACATGGACAGGGGGGAATGAGCAGTTCTTC
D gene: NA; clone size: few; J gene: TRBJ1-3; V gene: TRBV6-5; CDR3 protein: CASSLRPNSGNTIYF; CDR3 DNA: TGTGCCAGCAGTTTGAGGCCAAACTCTGGAAACACCATATATTTT
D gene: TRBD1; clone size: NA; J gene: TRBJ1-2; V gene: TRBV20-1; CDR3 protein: CSAGQGYGYTF; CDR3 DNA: TGCAGTGCAGGACAGGGCTATGGCTACACCTTC
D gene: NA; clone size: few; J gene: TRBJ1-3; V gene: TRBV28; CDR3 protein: CASRGGNTIYF; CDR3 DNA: TGTGCCAGCAGGGGCGGAAACACCATATATTTT
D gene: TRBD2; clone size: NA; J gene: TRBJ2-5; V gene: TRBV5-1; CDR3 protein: CASSLGTSGTQETQYF; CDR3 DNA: TGCGCCAGCAGCCTCGGGACTAGCGGAACCCAAGAGACCCAGTACTTC
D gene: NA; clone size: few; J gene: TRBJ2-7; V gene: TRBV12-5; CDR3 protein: CATGRGRYEQYF; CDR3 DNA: TGTGCCACTGGCCGGGGGCGTTACGAGCAGTACTTC
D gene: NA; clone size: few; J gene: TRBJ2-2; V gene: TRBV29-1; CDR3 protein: CSVEEINTGELFF; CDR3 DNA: TGCAGCGTTGAGGAAATAAACACCGGGGAGCTGTTTTTT
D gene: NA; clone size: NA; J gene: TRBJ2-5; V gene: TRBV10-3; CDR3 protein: CAISLTGSGTQYF; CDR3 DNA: TGTGCCATCAGTTTGACCGGGAGCGGGACCCAGTACTTC
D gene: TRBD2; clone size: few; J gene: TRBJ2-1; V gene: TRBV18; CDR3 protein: CASSPLTSGYNEQFF; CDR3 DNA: TGTGCCAGCTCACCACTGACTAGCGGTTACAATGAGCAGTTCTTC
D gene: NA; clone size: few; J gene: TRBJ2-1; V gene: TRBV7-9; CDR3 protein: CASSTPGGSAGWKQFF; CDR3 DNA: TGTGCCAGCAGCACCCCGGGGGGCTCCGCGGGGTGGAAGCAGTTCTTC
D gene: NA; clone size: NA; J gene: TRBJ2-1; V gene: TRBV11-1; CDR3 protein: CASSSDTYNEQFF; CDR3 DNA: TGTGCCAGCAGCTCGGACACGTACAATGAGCAGTTCTTC